Below are 22 T cell receptor beta chains sequenced from a single sample in a study of identical twins. TCRdb reprocessed the 5' RACE reads with MiXCR, giving one entry per CDR3 protein. The profile covers around 470,000 distinct CDR3 sequences, with approximately 14% appearing a single time and about 0.54% taken by the ten largest. These data were also filed under a second study, of yellow fever vaccine responses in identical twins.

The sample comprised CD4+ T cells sorted from blood. The receptors come from a woman aged 18 to 35 in good health.

This clonotype was picked up many times. Here the CDR3 reads CSVDRQGLGNTEAFF. DNA of the CDR3: TGCAGCGTGGACAGGCAAGGACTGGGCAACACTGAAGCTTTCTTT. The V call is TRBV29-1, the J call TRBJ1-1; TRBD1 matches at 7 bases. Germline V gene sequence: CDR1 SQVTM, CDR2 ANQGSEA. The CDR3 sequence is 15 residues long. V was pared by 6 bases and J by 2 bases, with 12 bases of the junction left unmatched.

This clonotype was detected only a few times. The gene calls are TRBV20-1 and TRBJ2-7; TRBD1 matches at 7 bases. The CDR3 totals 15 residues. Unmatched junction bases numbered 15, after V lost 6 bases and J lost 4 bases. Germline lookup yields CDR1 DFQATT and CDR2 SNEGSKA (reference sequence). The CDR3 DNA reads TGCAGTGCCAACCTACCCCTGGGACAGAAATACGAGCAGTACTTC. It is translated as CSANLPLGQKYEQYF.

This clonotype has a handful of counts. The chain joins TRBV5-1 to TRBJ2-1, with 8 bases identical to TRBD1. The germline gives CDR1 SGHRS, CDR2 YFSETQ. The CDR3 runs 18 residues. Trimming took 2 bases from V and 3 from J; bases not matched to a gene: 13. Here the CDR3 DNA reads TGCGCCAGCAGCTTTGATACCTCAGGGGGCCGGAACTACAATGAGCAGTTCTTC. This codes for CASSFDTSGGRNYNEQFF.

The chain has TRBV6-1 and TRBJ1-1, with TRBD1 matching over 9 bases. The CDR3 length is 15 residues. Trimming removed 4 bases from V and 2 bases from J; junction bases left unmatched: 5. Germline V CDR1 and CDR2: MNHNS, SASEGT. The CDR3 DNA reads as TGTGCCAGCAGTGGCGACAGGGGGGTAAACACTGAAGCTTTCTTT. Translation gives CASSGDRGVNTEAFF.

Many counts were recorded for this clonotype. The CDR3 protein is CASSPGLAGTPYEQYF. The DNA for the CDR3 is TGTGCCAGCAGCCCCGGACTAGCGGGAACCCCCTACGAGCAGTACTTC. V is TRBV9 and J is TRBJ2-7, with 12 bases that match TRBD2. The germline V gene has CDR1 SGDLS and CDR2 YYNGEE. The V segment lost 4 bases and the J segment 2 bases; nucleotides outside the gene matches: 7. CDR3 length: 16 amino acids.

This clonotype was recorded a few times. The CDR3 is CAISGIHGELFF. CDR3 DNA sequence: TGTGCCATCAGTGGGATTCACGGGGAGCTGTTTTTT. This chain links TRBV10-3 with TRBJ2-2, with D unclear. The V gene's germline CDR1 is ENHRY and CDR2 SYGVKD. The CDR3 covers 12 residues. Trimming left V 4 bases short and J 7 bases short, with 7 bases between.

This chain joins TRBV5-1 and TRBJ2-1; TRBD2 aligns across 9 bases. Germline V gene lookup returns CDR1 SGHRS and CDR2 YFSETQ. The CDR3 is 14 residues long. The ends lost 0 bases at V and 9 bases at J; junction bases unmatched: 4. The CDR3 nucleotides are TGCGCCAGCAGCTTGGATAGCGGGAGATCTGAGCAGTTCTTC. It specifies CASSLDSGRSEQFF.

This clonotype turned up a few times. The chain is built from TRBV7-2 and TRBJ2-1; D gene uncertain. V was shortened by 5 bases and J by 0 bases, with 17 bases between the two germline ends. The CDR3 contains 17 residues. CDR1 is SGHTA, CDR2 FQGNSA, per germline. Written as DNA, the CDR3 is TGTGCCAGCAGCCTCAAAATGACCCAAAGCTCCTACAATGAGCAGTTCTTC. Amino acids: CASSLKMTQSSYNEQFF. Drawing the rest from reference TRBV7-2 and TRBJ2-1, the complete variable domain is GAGVSQSPSNKVTEKGKDVELRCDPISGHTALYWYRQSLGQGLEFLIYFQGNSAPDKSGLPSDRFSAERTGGSVSTLTIQRTQQEDSAVYLCASSLKMTQSSYNEQFFGPGTRLTVL.

This chain joins TRBV6-1 and TRBJ2-6; no clear D. The CDR3 has 18 amino acids. Germline V gene sequence: CDR1 MNHNS, CDR2 SASEGT. The V gene lost 6 bases and the J gene lost 4 bases, with 22 bases spanning the gap. CDR3 in DNA: TGTGCCAGCAGCCCCTCCCGACCGCTTACGGCGGGGGCCAACGTCCTGACTTTC. Amino acids: CASSPSRPLTAGANVLTF.

This clonotype was seen more than once but under ten times. The rearrangement uses TRBV25-1 and TRBJ2-3, with TRBD1 matching over 9 bases. CDR1 MGHDK and CDR2 SYGVNS come from the germline V gene. The CDR3 is 16 amino acids. Trimming at V came to 6 bases and at J to 1 base, leaving 8 bases not matched to a gene. The CDR3 sequence: CASRETGGRRTDTQYF. CDR3 coding DNA: TGTGCCAGCAGGGAAACAGGGGGCAGGCGCACAGATACGCAGTATTTT.

This clonotype has at least ten counts. This chain uses TRBV28 with TRBJ2-7; D ambiguous. The V and J ends lost 2 bases and 7 bases respectively, with 6 bases between them. CDR1 is MDHEN and CDR2 is SYDVKM in the germline V gene. The CDR3 loop spans 11 amino acids. CDR3 sequence: CASSLKGEQYF. DNA of the CDR3: TGTGCCAGCAGTTTAAAGGGAGAGCAGTACTTC. Complete variable domain (other parts from reference TRBV28 and TRBJ2-7): DVKVTQSSRYLVKRTGEKVFLECVQDMDHENMFWYRQDPGLGLRLIYFSYDVKMKEKGDIPEGYSVSREKKERFSLILESASTNQTSMYLCASSLKGEQYFGPGTRLTVT.

Only a few counts were recorded for this clonotype. The gene calls are TRBV7-2 and TRBJ1-1; D perhaps matches TRBD1 (6 bases). There are 14 residues in the CDR3. CDR1 and CDR2 from the germline V gene are SGHTA and FQGNSA. V lost 0 bases and J lost 3, with 8 bases in between. CDR3 nucleotide sequence: TGTGCCAGCAGCTTAGCTACAGGGTACACTGAAGCTTTCTTT. Translating it yields CASSLATGYTEAFF.

This clonotype was seen only a few times. V gene TRBV5-5 combines with J gene TRBJ2-3; possible D gene TRBD2, 5 bases. Germline V gene sequence: CDR1 SGHKS, CDR2 YYEKEE (reference sequence). The CDR3 covers 14 residues. V was cut by 1 base and J by 1 base, with 7 bases left in between. CDR3 region: CASSLNGGTDTQYF. CDR3 sequence (DNA): TGTGCCAGCAGCTTGAACGGGGGCACAGATACGCAGTATTTT. The whole variable domain, remainder taken from reference TRBV5-5 and TRBJ2-3, is DAGVTQSPTHLIKTRGQQVTLRCSPISGHKSVSWYQQVLGQGPQFIFQYYEKEERGRGNFPDRFSARQFPNYSSELNVNALLLGDSALYLCASSLNGGTDTQYFGPGTRLTVL.

This clonotype has a handful of counts. The J gene is TRBJ2-1, the V gene TRBV11-2, with 10 nucleotides matching TRBD2. Germline V gene lookup returns CDR1 SGHAT and CDR2 FQNNGV. The CDR3 runs 22 residues. The J segment lost 4 bases and the V segment lost 0 bases, leaving 21 bases of the junction unmatched. CDR3 protein: CASSLDRGGLANLQRAYNEQFF. CDR3 sequence (DNA): TGTGCCAGCAGCTTAGATCGAGGGGGACTAGCGAACTTACAGAGGGCGTACAATGAGCAGTTCTTC.

This chain uses TRBV9 with TRBJ2-7, with 9 bases lining up with TRBD2. Trimming removed 1 base from V and 1 base from J; junction bases left unmatched: 3. The CDR3 extends over 15 amino acids. Germline-derived CDR1 and CDR2 are SGDLS and YYNGEE. As DNA, the CDR3 is TGTGCCAGCAGCGTAACAGCGGGGGGTTCCTACGAGCAGTACTTC. Translated: CASSVTAGGSYEQYF.

This clonotype occurred many times. The chain carries TRBV29-1 and TRBJ2-7, with 11 nucleotides matching TRBD1. CDR3 length equals 13 residues. Germline CDR1 is SQVTM and CDR2 is ANQGSEA. The V segment lost 4 bases and the J segment 2 bases; nucleotides outside the gene matches: 1. DNA for the CDR3: TGCAGCGTTGTGGACAGGGGGCCCTACGAGCAGTACTTC. It encodes CSVVDRGPYEQYF.

The table lists this clonotype with a few counts. The J gene is TRBJ2-1, the V gene TRBV7-2; TRBD2 agrees at 12 bases. The junction had 2 bases not matched to a gene; V was cut back by 4 bases and J by 1 base. CDR3 length: 16 residues. Germline lookup yields CDR1 SGHTA and CDR2 FQGNSA. This CDR3 is CASSSGLAGSYNEQFF. CDR3 nucleotides: TGTGCCAGCAGCTCTGGACTAGCGGGGTCCTACAATGAGCAGTTCTTC.

The V and J genes are TRBV20-1 and TRBJ2-5; 16 nucleotides align to TRBD2. The trim removed 5 bases at V and 5 bases at J, leaving 8 bases unmatched. This CDR3 spans 16 amino acids. Per the germline V gene, CDR1 is DFQATT and CDR2 is SNEGSKA (reference sequence). This chain's CDR3 is CSAPGTSGRDVETQYF. The CDR3 DNA follows: TGCAGTGCTCCCGGGACTAGCGGGAGGGACGTCGAGACCCAGTACTTC.

The sample holds many counts of this clonotype. The rearrangement joins TRBV19 to TRBJ2-1; D gene unclear. The CDR3 sequence is 11 residues long. V lost 1 base and J lost 6, with 1 base in between. Germline CDR1 is LNHDA and CDR2 is SQIVND (reference sequence). The CDR3 DNA follows: TGTGCCAGTAGTATAGTCAATGAGCAGTTCTTC. Amino acid sequence: CASSIVNEQFF.

This clonotype was recorded a few times. The chain uses TRBV25-1 and TRBJ2-3; no clear D gene. Deletions cut 3 bases from V and 7 bases from J, with 5 bases between. Per the germline V gene, CDR1 is MGHDK and CDR2 is SYGVNS. This CDR3 is built from 11 residues. This CDR3 is CASSEENTQYF. Written as DNA, the CDR3 is TGTGCCAGCAGTGAGGAGAATACGCAGTATTTT.

This clonotype was seen more than once but under ten times. V usage is TRBV7-3 and J usage is TRBJ2-1; D possibly matches TRBD1 or TRBD2 (7 bases each). The CDR3 covers 15 residues. Trimming shortened V by 4 bases and J by 7 bases, and 17 bases separated the two germline ends. The V gene's germline CDR1 is SGHTA and CDR2 FQGTGA. The CDR3 coding sequence is TGTGCCAGCAGCTCCGGGGGCAGGGGGGGAAATGAGCAGTTCTTC. Its protein is CASSSGGRGGNEQFF.

This rearrangement joins TRBV2 to TRBJ2-2, with D uncertain. The length of the CDR3 is 14 residues. CDR1 and CDR2 (germline): SNHLY, FYNNEI. V gave up 0 bases and J gave up 6 bases, with 8 bases separating them. CDR3 in amino acids: CASSEASSAGELFF. The CDR3 region has the DNA TGTGCCAGCAGTGAAGCGTCGAGTGCCGGGGAGCTGTTTTTT.